A single sample is the source of the 12 T cell receptor beta chains below, sequenced in a study of tumour-infiltrating T cells in Burkitt lymphoma. The method was immunoSEQ multiplex PCR; TCRdb's version includes in-frame clones alone and lacks a portion of them. The sample includes 15,000 or so clones, approximately 28% of them seen just once. Sequences were obtained from tumor tissue. These receptors were taken from a human donor with diffuse large B-cell lymphoma.

This clone was counted only a few times. V and J are TRBV27 and TRBJ1-5, with unresolved D. The CDR3 has 13 residues. The germline CDR1 and CDR2 sequences are MNHEY and SMNVEV (reference sequence). V dropped 4 bases and J dropped 4 bases, with 8 bases sitting between them. The CDR3 bases are TGTGCCAGCAGTTATGGGGTTAATCAGCCCCAGCATTTT. Protein sequence: CASSYGVNQPQHF.

This clone has just a few counts. The genes are TRBV19 and TRBJ1-5; possibly TRBD1 for D (5 bases). The V and J ends lost 3 bases and 5 bases respectively, with 8 bases between them. The CDR3 is 13 amino acids. Germline V CDR1 and CDR2: LNHDA, SQIVND (reference sequence). CDR3 in amino acids: CASSIARDQPQHF. In DNA form, the CDR3 reads TGTGCCAGTAGTATCGCCAGGGATCAGCCCCAGCATTTT.

The chain links TRBV14 to TRBJ2-5; maybe TRBD2 (5 bases). Per germline, CDR1 SGHDN and CDR2 FVKESK. The CDR3 loop spans 15 amino acids. V lost 0 bases, J lost 7 bases, and 15 bases lay in between. The CDR3 nucleotides read TGTGCCAGCAGCCAAGATCTCGTGGGAGTCGGGACCCAGTACTTC. This encodes CASSQDLVGVGTQYF.

This clone was detected only a few times. The chain has TRBV19 and TRBJ1-2; possible D gene TRBD1, 5 bases. This CDR3 has 14 amino acids. V lost 6 bases and J lost 1, with 12 bases in between. Germline CDR1 is LNHDA and CDR2 is SQIVND (reference sequence). Here the CDR3 reads CASRPRELNYGYTF. CDR3 coding DNA: TGTGCCAGTAGGCCCAGGGAGCTTAACTATGGCTACACCTTC.

This clone was picked up a small number of times. This sequence joins TRBV7-9 and TRBJ2-1; D might be TRBD2 (6 bases). The CDR3 consists of 15 residues. Germline CDR1 SEHNR, CDR2 FQNEAQ (reference sequence). Trimming shortened V by 0 bases and J by 7 bases, and 13 bases separated the two germline ends. The CDR3 sequence: CASSLATSMGNEQFF. The CDR3 DNA sequence: TGTGCCAGCAGCTTAGCAACTAGCATGGGGAATGAGCAGTTCTTC.

This clone has more than one count but fewer than ten. This chain joins TRBV30 and TRBJ1-3; D is ambiguous. The CDR3 runs to 12 residues. The germline V gene has CDR1 GTSNPN and CDR2 SVGIG (reference sequence). V was cut by 2 bases and J by 4 bases, with 6 bases left in between. This CDR3 is CAWSSDGNTIYF. CDR3 bases: TGTGCCTGGAGTTCCGACGGAAACACCATATATTTT.

This clone has more than one count but fewer than ten. The DNA for the CDR3 is TGTGCCAGCAGCTTAGGACTAGCGGGCCCGAGGACCGGGGAGCTGTTTTTT. It yields the protein CASSLGLAGPRTGELFF. The gene calls are TRBV7-7 and TRBJ2-2; 10 bases align to TRBD2. Germline values: CDR1 SSHAT, CDR2 FNYEAQ (reference sequence). The CDR3 covers 17 residues. V lost 1 base and J lost 5; bases outside the gene matches: 7.

The V and J genes are TRBV7-3 and TRBJ2-5; 7 bases match TRBD1. CDR3 length equals 16 residues. V shed 4 bases, J shed 2 bases, and the junction held 10 bases outside the gene matches. Germline V CDR1 and CDR2: SGHTA, FQGTGA. This CDR3 is CASSYTGTGVQETQYF. The CDR3, as DNA: TGTGCCAGCAGCTACACCGGAACAGGGGTGCAAGAGACCCAGTACTTC.

V is TRBV7-2 and J is TRBJ2-1, with 9 bases that match TRBD1. Germline V CDR1 and CDR2: SGHTA, FQGNSA. V shed 2 bases and J 4 bases; nucleotides not matched to a gene: 9. The CDR3 has 17 amino acids. The CDR3 spells CASSLTHPGQGYNEQFF. CDR3 DNA: TGTGCCAGCAGCTTAACCCATCCGGGACAGGGATACAATGAGCAGTTCTTC. Together with reference TRBV7-2 and TRBJ2-1, the CDR3 gives the full variable domain: GAGVSQSPSNKVTEKGKDVELRCDPISGHTALYWYRQSLGQGLEFLIYFQGNSAPDKSGLPSDRFSAERTGGSVSTLTIQRTQQEDSAVYLCASSLTHPGQGYNEQFFGPGTRLTVL.

This clone was counted a few times. The genes are TRBV6-5 and TRBJ2-7, with a possible D match to TRBD1 (5 bases). Germline-derived CDR1 and CDR2 are MNHEY and SVGAGI. The V gene lost 6 bases and the J gene lost 2 bases, with 11 bases spanning the gap. CDR3 size: 13 residues. The CDR3 DNA follows: TGTGCCAGCAGCTACAGGTCAACCTACGAGCAGTACTTC. Encoded protein: CASSYRSTYEQYF.

The rearrangement uses TRBV2 and TRBJ2-7, with 7 bases identical to TRBD1. There are 15 residues in the CDR3. After removal of 2 bases from V and 2 bases from J, the junction contained 6 bases not matched to a gene. Germline V gives CDR1 SNHLY, CDR2 FYNNEI. The CDR3 region is CASSEIGTATYEQYF. The CDR3 region has the DNA TGTGCCAGCAGTGAAATCGGGACAGCCACCTACGAGCAGTACTTC. Using reference TRBV2 and TRBJ2-7 for the parts outside the CDR3, the full variable domain is EPEVTQTPSHQVTQMGQEVILRCVPISNHLYFYWYRQILGQKVEFLVSFYNNEISEKSEIFDDQFSVERPDGSNFTLKIRSTKLEDSAMYFCASSEIGTATYEQYFGPGTRLTVT.

Concerning this clone itself: At one of its ends the junction is not consistent with the germline gene, which may arise from a read error. Other DNA sequences in this specimen translate into the identical CDR3. V is TRBV9 and J is TRBJ2-7; no clear D gene. The CDR3 is 14 amino acids. CDR1 and CDR2 from the germline V gene are SGDLS and YYNGEE. The CDR3 protein is CASSVDPVGYEQYF. CDR3 in DNA: TGTGCCAGCAGCGTAGACCCGGTTGGCTACGAGCAGTATTTC.